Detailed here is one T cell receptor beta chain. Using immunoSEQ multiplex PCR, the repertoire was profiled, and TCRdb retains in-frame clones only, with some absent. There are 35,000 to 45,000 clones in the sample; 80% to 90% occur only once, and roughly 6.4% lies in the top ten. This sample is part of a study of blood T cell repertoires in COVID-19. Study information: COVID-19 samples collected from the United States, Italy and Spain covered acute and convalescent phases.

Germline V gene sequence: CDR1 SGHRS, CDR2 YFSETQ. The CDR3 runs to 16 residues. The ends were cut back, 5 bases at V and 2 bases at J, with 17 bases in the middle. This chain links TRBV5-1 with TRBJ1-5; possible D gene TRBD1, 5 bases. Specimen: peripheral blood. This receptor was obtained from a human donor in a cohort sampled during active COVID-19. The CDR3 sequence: CASSTGTMGGNQPQHF. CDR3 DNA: TGCGCCAGCAGTACCGGGACTATGGGGGGCAATCAGCCCCAGCATTTT.